The entry below gives a single T cell receptor beta chain sequence along with its context. This clone's antigen is unknown. It has no much larger one-base neighbor in the sample; base qualities were not kept. This sample is drawn from a study of early T cells in non-severe SARS-CoV-2 infection (dated by TCRdb to about 2021). With regard to the full study: Because TCR sequencing was done on bulk RNA from unsorted whole blood, the alpha and beta chains could not be paired.

The full study reports these points: VDJdb matching was skewed toward anti-spike CD8 responses and likely underestimated virus-specific expansions by missing private and CD4 specificities.

Receptor libraries were prepared by 5' RACE. Sequencing relied on a NextSeq 500. Unique molecular identifiers were attached to individual cDNA molecules in the TCR library protocol so that sequencing error and PCR bias could be corrected. Both TCR alpha and beta chains were sequenced, and tight co-correlation was observed between alpha and beta sequence abundances in each sample. Regarding the original processing steps: V gene, J gene and CDR3 annotation of TCR sequences was performed with Decombinator V4. TCRs were defined as expanded if a significant change between any two time points was detected under a Poisson model with p below 0.0001. TCR abundances were normalised to the total number of TCRs sequenced per sample and expressed as counts per million. VDJdb, accessed 1 November 2021, was searched for CMV, EBV and SARS-CoV-2 annotated TCRs, excluding TCRs annotated for multiple antigens. The public reads were quality trimmed at Q25 with fastp and then assembled into clones with MiXCR by TCRdb, keeping productive beta chains. Records with the same CDR3 protein are collapsed into one entry carrying the most frequent genes and DNA. The V and J calls, along with clone size, are taken from TCRdb and not from the paper's own processing. For this sample there are approximately 76,000 distinct CDR3 sequences; around 11% appear just once. Roughly 4.7% of the sample comes from the top ten.

This was a case-control study nested in a cohort of healthcare workers in London, UK, who had nasopharyngeal swab PCR tests and blood samples taken every week. Between 23 and 31 March 2020, the week of the UK lockdown, healthcare workers were enrolled and then followed up weekly for as long as 16 weeks. This TCR was sampled from an adult who was a healthcare worker with PCR-confirmed SARS-CoV-2 infection or an uninfected control (not recorded which). The sample consisted of whole blood.

The DNA reads TGTGCCAGCAGTTTCTCGGGGCCAAGGGAGCTGTTTTTT. Its protein reads: CASSFSGPRELFF. Rearrangement joined TRBV12-3 or TRBV12-4 to TRBJ2-2; the D call is possibly TRBD1 or TRBD2, each sharing 5 bases. Trimming removed 3 bases from V and 9 bases from J, leaving 11 bases between the germline ends. The CDR3 contains 13 residues, cysteine and phenylalanine counted. Only the CDR3 part of the read is kept: 39 bases, read in frame from the first base.